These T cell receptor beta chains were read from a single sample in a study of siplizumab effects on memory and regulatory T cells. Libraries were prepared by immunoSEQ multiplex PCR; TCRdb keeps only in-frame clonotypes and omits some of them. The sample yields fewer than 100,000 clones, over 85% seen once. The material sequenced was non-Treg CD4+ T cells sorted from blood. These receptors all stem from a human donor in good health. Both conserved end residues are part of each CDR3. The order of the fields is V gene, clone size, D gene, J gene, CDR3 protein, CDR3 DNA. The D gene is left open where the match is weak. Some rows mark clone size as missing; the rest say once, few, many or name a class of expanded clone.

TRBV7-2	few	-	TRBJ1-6	CASSAAAGLYNSPLHF	TGTGCCAGCAGCGCGGCCGCGGGTCTCTATAATTCACCCCTCCACTTT
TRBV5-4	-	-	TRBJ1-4	CASTRGGANEKLFF	TGTGCCAGCACTCGGGGAGGGGCCAATGAAAAACTGTTTTTT
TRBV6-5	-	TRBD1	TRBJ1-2	CASSPRGSRGYTF	TGTGCCAGCAGCCCCAGGGGGTCGCGTGGCTACACCTTC
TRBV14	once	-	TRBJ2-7	CASSQQDRVREQYF	TGTGCCAGCAGCCAACAGGACAGAGTACGAGAGCAGTACTTC
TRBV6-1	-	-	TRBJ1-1	CASSQSTIVNTEAFF	TGTGCCAGCAGCCAATCTACAATCGTGAACACTGAAGCTTTCTTT
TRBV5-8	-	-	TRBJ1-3	CASSPTDSGNTIYF	TGTGCCAGCAGCCCGACAGACTCTGGAAACACCATATATTTT
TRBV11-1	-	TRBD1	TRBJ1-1	CASSLTGGLYTEAFF	TGTGCCAGCAGCTTAACAGGGGGCTTGTACACTGAAGCTTTCTTT
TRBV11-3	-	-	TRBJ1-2	CASSFRASNYGYTF	TGTGCCAGCAGCTTTAGGGCCAGTAACTATGGCTACACCTTC
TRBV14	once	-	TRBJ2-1	CASSQVKGNNEQFF	TGTGCCAGCAGCCAAGTAAAGGGAAACAATGAGCAGTTCTTC
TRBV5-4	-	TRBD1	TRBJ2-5	CASSSDRVTQETQYF	TGTGCCAGCAGCTCCGACAGGGTAACTCAAGAGACCCAGTACTTC
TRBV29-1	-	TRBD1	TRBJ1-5	CSVVVGTANQPQHF	TGCAGCGTTGTCGTGGGGACAGCTAATCAGCCCCAGCATTTT
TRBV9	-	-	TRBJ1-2	CASSGASWGGFGYGYTF	TGTGCCAGCAGCGGAGCCTCCTGGGGGGGCTTCGGCTATGGCTACACCTTC
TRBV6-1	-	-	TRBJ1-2	CASTGGEAQDYGYTF	TGTGCCAGCACGGGCGGAGAGGCCCAGGACTATGGCTACACCTTC
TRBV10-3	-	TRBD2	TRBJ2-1	CAISQTGTSGRSSYNEQFF	TGTGCCATCAGCCAAACAGGGACTAGCGGGAGGAGCTCCTACAATGAGCAGTTCTTC
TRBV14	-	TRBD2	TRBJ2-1	CASSQDVVAGISSYNEQFF	TGTGCCAGCAGCCAAGATGTGGTAGCGGGAATTTCTTCCTACAATGAGCAGTTCTTC
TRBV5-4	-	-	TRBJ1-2	CASSFLEEGYGYTF	TGTGCCAGCAGCTTTTTAGAAGAGGGCTATGGCTACACCTTC
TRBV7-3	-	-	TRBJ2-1	CASSSTIHNEQFF	TGTGCCAGCAGCTCGACTATTCACAATGAGCAGTTCTTC
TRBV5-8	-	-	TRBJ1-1	CASSWTRGAFF	TGTGCCAGCAGCTGGACCCGCGGAGCTTTCTTT
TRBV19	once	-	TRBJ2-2	CASRFWNTGELFF	TGTGCCAGTCGGTTTTGGAACACCGGGGAGCTGTTTTTT
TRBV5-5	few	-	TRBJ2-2	CASSLVAGTGELFF	TGTGCCAGCAGCTTGGTCGCGGGGACCGGGGAGCTGTTTTTT
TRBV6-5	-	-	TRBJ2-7	CASSYRTEQYF	TGTGCCAGCAGTTATAGGACCGAGCAGTACTTC
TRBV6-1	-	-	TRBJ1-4	CASSVRGALPESYEKLFF	TGTGCCAGCAGTGTCCGGGGGGCGCTGCCTGAGTCCTATGAAAAACTGTTTTTT
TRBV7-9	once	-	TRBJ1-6	CASSLHKNSPLHF	TGTGCCAGCAGCTTACACAAAAATTCACCCCTCCACTTT
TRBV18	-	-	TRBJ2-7	CASSPPVAAREQYF	TGTGCCAGCTCACCACCGGTGGCTGCGCGGGAGCAGTACTTC
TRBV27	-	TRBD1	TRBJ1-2	CASALDRDYGYTF	TGTGCCAGCGCCCTGGACAGGGACTATGGCTACACCTTC
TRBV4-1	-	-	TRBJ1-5	CASSQVTGDQPQHF	TGCGCCAGCAGCCAAGTCACAGGCGATCAGCCCCAGCATTTT
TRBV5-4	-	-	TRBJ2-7	CASSLDGRPYEQYF	TGTGCCAGCAGCTTGGATGGTCGGCCCTACGAGCAGTACTTC
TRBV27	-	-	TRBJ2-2	CASSSSTGELFF	TGTGCCAGCAGTTCCAGCACCGGGGAGCTGTTTTTT
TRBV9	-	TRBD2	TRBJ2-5	CASGGGETQYF	TGTGCCAGCGGCGGGGGGGAGACCCAGTACTTC
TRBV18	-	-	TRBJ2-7	CASSQGARPREQYF	TGTGCCAGCTCCCAAGGGGCCCGACCGAGAGAGCAGTACTTC
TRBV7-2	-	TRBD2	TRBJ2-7	CASSPGLVPSEQYF	TGTGCCAGCAGCCCGGGACTAGTCCCCTCCGAGCAGTACTTC
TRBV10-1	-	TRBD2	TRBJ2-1	CASSTTSGGYNEQFF	TGCGCCAGCAGTACAACTAGCGGGGGTTACAATGAGCAGTTCTTC
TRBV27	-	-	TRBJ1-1	CARDDSLEAFF	TGTGCCAGGGACGACAGCCTTGAAGCTTTCTTT
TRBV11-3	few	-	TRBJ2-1	CASSPGLSYNEQFF	TGTGCCAGCAGCCCAGGGTTATCCTACAATGAGCAGTTCTTC
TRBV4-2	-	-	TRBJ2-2	CASSQGPPGSGNTGELFF	TGTGCCAGCAGCCAAGGTCCCCCCGGTAGCGGGAACACCGGGGAGCTGTTTTTT
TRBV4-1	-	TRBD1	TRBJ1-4	CASSLQSAGTGAEKLFF	TGCGCCAGCAGCCTGCAAAGCGCAGGGACAGGGGCTGAAAAACTGTTTTTT
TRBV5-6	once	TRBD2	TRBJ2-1	CASSFRASGSARGEQFF	TGTGCCAGCAGCTTTAGGGCTAGCGGGAGTGCTAGGGGTGAGCAGTTCTTC
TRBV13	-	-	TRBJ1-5	CASSQHGYSNQPQHF	TGTGCCAGCAGCCAACACGGGTATAGCAATCAGCCCCAGCATTTT
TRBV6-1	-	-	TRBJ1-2	CAAERQSNYGYTF	TGTGCCGCCGAACGACAGTCTAACTATGGCTACACCTTC
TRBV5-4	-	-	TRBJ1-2	CAAATGGQYGYTF	TGTGCCGCGGCGACAGGCGGACAATATGGCTACACCTTC